This TCR beta chain was recorded in a study of cytomegalovirus exposure and HLA in healthy donors. Study-level findings and limits: Some V segments, including TRBV6-2 and TRBV6-3, were excluded as indistinguishable. When analyzed later, a missense DCLRE1C variant was found to be linked to TCR beta V- and J-gene trimming.

Comments on this clone: Antigen unknown.

A multiplex PCR was run with 60 Vbeta primers and 13 Jbeta primers. The assay was immunoSEQ multiplex PCR, and TCRdb's table has in-frame clones only and misses some. Here the sample spans tens of thousands of clones, under 80% being singletons. Germline assignment: CDR1 SGHRS and CDR2 YFSETQ. V was trimmed by 4 bases and J by 0 bases, leaving 14 bases between them. This CDR3 has 15 residues. The TCR comes from a man aged 18 to 35 in good health and CMV-seropositive. Sequencing was done on a sample of PBMCs. The V call is TRBV5-1, the J call TRBJ2-7; D ambiguous. The DNA of the CDR3 is TGCGCCAGCAGCCCGAGTGCCACCGGCTCCTACGAGCAGTACTTC. Translating gives CASSPSATGSYEQYF.